This entry concerns a single T cell receptor (beta chain). This entry comes from a study of blood T cell repertoires in COVID-19. In the study overall: Sample material is recorded as cDNA or gDNA derived from T cells, B-cell-depleted T cells, or PBMCs.

CDR3 size: 16 residues. Trimming removed 0 bases from V and 4 bases from J, with 12 bases in between. Germline V CDR1 and CDR2: MGHDK, SYGVNS. TCRdb's copy holds only in-frame clones and misses some; the assay was immunoSEQ multiplex PCR. The sample includes some 310,000 clones, just under 90% of them seen just once. Participant-given clinical history determined each cohort assignment. The study counted Cohort 3 donors as recovered given two negative PCRs, clearance, or symptom resolution. The origin of this receptor is a woman aged 25 to 45 who had recovered from COVID-19. Sequencing used PBMCs or T cells enriched from blood (not recorded which). The V call is TRBV25-1, the J call TRBJ1-4; D perhaps matches TRBD1 (5 bases). CDR3 amino acids: CASSEYIGGINEKLFF. CDR3 bases: TGTGCCAGCAGTGAATACATCGGGGGAATTAATGAAAAACTGTTTTTT. The whole variable domain, remainder taken from reference TRBV25-1 and TRBJ1-4, is EADIYQTPRYLVIGTGKKITLECSQTMGHDKMYWYQQDPGMELHLIHYSYGVNSTEKGDLSSESTVSRIRTEHFPLTLESARPSHTSQYLCASSEYIGGINEKLFFGSGTQLSVL.